This T cell receptor beta chain was identified during a study of blood T cell repertoires in COVID-19 (dated by TCRdb to the early 2020s). Some background on the complete study: Collaborator samples came from the United States, Italy and Spain and covered acute and convalescent phases of COVID-19. The prospective study material was composed of cDNA or gDNA derived from T cells, B-cell-depleted T cells, or PBMCs. Deeply sampled blood TCRbeta repertoires from subjects exposed to, actively infected with, or recovered from COVID-19 were included in the dataset. The repertoires were released in a freely available public database intended as a resource for research on the immune response to SARS-CoV-2. The samples were drawn from the first 160 participants of the ongoing ImmuneRACE study and from about 1,200 subjects provided by 6 global collaborators. Sample metadata almost always included a de-identified subject ID, COVID-19 status, age in years and sex. HLA class I and class II types, where available, came from metadata supplied by the sample provider rather than from assay-based typing.

A remark on this clone: Which antigen it targets is not known. The input lacks base qualities; no much larger clone sits a single base away.

TCRbeta CDR3 regions were amplified from genomic DNA by means of the immunoSEQ Assay, a bias-controlled multiplex PCR. Processing in the source paper ran as follows. Nucleated cell counts per sample were estimated from amplification of reference gene primers within the assay. To quantify the absolute abundance of each unique TCRbeta CDR3 rearrangement, sequence reads were collapsed and filtered. For each sample, productive Simpson clonality was calculated as the square root of Simpson's diversity index across productive rearrangements. Entries here come from immuneACCESS through TCRdb and include only in-frame sequences with V and J called. Some clones fail to appear in such tables; in the studies checked, an unresolved V gene covers under half of the shortfall, and the cause of the remainder is unknown. That table furnishes V, J and clone size, whereas the DNA furnished D and trimming. This sample gives 650,000 to 800,000 clones in total; around 90% of them show up just once. The top ten clonotypes cover about 0.26% of the sample.

Whole blood was collected in K2EDTA tubes by collaborating institutions according to the institutions' own protocols. Collaborator samples were shipped for TCRbeta analysis as frozen whole blood, isolated PBMCs, or DNA extracted from either sample type. The CDR3 spans 15 residues, from the cysteine through the phenylalanine. The read is trimmed to its CDR3 DNA, 45 bases read in frame from base 1. Per the germline V gene, MDHEN is the CDR1 and SYDVKM is the CDR2. V ends up 11 bases short and J 4 bases short, with an unmatched junction base count of 16. General study outcomes and caveats: The quantity of clinical and demographic metadata differed by source and by participant and was supplied without curation.

The chain is encoded by TRBV28 joined to TRBJ1-2, with TRBD1 matching 7 junction bases. This receptor was identified in a woman in her late teens or twenties with acute or convalescent COVID-19. The material sequenced was peripheral blood. In nucleotides, the sequence is TGTGCCGCCCGCGGAGGGGGCCGGGCCGCCTATGGCTACACCTTC. Its protein reads: CAARGGGRAAYGYTF.